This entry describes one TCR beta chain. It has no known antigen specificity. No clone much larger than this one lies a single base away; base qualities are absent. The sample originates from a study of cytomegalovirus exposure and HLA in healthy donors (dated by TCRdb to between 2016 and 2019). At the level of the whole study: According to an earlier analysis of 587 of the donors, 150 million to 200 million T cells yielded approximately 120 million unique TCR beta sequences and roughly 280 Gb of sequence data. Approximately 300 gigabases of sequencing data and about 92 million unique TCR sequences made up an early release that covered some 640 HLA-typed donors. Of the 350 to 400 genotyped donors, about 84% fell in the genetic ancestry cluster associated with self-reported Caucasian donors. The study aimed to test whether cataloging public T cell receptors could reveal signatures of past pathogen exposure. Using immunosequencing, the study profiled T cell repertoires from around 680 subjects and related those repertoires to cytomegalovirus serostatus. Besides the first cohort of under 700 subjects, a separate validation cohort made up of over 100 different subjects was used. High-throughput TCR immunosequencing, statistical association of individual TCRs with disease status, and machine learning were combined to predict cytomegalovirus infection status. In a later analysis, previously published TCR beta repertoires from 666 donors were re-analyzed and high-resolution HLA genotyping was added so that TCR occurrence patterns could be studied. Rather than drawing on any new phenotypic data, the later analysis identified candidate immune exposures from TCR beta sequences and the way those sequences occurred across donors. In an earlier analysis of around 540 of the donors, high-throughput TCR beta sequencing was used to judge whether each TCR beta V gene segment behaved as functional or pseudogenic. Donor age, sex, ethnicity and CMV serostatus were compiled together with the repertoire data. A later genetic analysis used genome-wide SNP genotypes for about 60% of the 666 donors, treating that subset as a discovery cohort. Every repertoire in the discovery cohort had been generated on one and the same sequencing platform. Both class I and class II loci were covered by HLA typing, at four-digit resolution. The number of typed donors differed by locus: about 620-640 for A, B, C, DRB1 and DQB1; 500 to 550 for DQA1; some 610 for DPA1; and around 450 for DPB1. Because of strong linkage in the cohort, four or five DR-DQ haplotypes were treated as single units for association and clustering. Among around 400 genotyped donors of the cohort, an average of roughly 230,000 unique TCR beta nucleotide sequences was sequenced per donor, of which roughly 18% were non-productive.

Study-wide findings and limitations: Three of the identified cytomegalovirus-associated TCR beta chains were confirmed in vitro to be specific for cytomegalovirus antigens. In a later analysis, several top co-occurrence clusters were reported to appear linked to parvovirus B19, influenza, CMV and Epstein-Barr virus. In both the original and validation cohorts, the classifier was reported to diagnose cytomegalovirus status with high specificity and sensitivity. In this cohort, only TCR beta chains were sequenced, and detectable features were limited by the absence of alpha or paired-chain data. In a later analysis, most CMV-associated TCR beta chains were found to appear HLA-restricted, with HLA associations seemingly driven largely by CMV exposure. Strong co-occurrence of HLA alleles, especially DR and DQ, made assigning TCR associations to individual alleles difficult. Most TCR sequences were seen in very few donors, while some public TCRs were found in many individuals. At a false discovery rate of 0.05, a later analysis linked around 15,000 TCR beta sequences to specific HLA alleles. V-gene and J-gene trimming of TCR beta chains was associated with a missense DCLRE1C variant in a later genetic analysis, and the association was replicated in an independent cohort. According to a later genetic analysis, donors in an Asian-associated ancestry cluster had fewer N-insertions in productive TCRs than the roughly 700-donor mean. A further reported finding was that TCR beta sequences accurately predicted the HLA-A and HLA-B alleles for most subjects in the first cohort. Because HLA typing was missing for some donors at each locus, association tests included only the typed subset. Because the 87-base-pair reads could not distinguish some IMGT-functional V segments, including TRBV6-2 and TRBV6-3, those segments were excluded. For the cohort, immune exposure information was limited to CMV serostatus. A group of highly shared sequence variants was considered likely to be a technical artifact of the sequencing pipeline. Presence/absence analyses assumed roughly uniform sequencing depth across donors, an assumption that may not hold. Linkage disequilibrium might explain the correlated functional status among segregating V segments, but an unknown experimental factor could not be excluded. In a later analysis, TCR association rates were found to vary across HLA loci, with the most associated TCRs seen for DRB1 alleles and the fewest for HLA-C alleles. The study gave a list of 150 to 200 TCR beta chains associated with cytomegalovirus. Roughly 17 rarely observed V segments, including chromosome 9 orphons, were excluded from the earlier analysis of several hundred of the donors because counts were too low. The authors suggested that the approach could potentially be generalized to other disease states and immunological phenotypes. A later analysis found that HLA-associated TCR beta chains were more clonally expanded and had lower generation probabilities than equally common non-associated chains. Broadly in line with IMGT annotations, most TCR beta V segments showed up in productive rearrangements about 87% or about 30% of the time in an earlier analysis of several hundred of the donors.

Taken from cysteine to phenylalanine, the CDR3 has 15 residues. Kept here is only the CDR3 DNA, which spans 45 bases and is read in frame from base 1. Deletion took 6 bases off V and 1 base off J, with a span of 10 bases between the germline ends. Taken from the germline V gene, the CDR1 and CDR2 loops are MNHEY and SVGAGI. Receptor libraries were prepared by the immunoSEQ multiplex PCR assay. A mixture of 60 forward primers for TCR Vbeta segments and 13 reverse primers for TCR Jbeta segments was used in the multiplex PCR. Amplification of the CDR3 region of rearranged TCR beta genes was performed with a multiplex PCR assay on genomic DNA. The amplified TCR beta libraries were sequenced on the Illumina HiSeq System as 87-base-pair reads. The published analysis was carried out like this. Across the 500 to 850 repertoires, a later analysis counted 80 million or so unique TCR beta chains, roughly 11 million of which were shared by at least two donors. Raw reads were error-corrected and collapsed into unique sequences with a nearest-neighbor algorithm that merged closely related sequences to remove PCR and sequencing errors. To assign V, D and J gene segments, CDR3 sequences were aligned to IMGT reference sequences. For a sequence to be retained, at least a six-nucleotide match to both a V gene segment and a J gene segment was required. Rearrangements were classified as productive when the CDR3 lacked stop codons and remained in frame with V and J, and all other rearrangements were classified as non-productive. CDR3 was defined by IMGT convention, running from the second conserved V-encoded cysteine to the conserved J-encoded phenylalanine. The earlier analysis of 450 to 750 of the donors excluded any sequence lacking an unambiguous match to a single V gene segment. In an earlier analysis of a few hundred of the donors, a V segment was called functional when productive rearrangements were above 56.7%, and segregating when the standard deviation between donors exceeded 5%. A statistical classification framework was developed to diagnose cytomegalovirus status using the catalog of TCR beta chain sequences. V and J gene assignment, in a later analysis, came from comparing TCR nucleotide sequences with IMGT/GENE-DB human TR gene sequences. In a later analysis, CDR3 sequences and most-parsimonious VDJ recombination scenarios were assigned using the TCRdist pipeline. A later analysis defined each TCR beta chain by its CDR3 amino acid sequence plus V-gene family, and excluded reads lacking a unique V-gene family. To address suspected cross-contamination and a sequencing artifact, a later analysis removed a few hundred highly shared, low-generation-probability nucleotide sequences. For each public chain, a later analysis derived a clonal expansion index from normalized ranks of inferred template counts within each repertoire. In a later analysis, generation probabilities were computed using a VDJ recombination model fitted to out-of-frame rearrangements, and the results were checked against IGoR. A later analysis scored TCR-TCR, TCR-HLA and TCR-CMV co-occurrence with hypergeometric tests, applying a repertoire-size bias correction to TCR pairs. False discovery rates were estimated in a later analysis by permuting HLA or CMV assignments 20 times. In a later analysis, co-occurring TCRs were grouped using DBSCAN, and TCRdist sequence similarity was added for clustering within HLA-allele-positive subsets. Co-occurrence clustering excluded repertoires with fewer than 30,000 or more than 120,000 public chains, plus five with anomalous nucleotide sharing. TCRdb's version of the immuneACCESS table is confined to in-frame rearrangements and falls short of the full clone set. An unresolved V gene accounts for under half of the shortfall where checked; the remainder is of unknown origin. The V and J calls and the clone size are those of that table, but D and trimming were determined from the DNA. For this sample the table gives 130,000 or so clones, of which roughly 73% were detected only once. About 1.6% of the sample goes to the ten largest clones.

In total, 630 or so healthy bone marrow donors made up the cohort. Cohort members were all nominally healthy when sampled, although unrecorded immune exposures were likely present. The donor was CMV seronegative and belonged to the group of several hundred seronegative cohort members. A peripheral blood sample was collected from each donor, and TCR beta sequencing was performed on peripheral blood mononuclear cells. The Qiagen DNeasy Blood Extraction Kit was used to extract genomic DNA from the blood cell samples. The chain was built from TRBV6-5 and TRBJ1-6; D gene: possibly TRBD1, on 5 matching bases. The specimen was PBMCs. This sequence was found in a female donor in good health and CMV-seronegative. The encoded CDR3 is CASRHGGSYNSPLHF. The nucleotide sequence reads TGTGCCAGCAGACACGGGGGGTCCTATAATTCACCCCTCCACTTT.